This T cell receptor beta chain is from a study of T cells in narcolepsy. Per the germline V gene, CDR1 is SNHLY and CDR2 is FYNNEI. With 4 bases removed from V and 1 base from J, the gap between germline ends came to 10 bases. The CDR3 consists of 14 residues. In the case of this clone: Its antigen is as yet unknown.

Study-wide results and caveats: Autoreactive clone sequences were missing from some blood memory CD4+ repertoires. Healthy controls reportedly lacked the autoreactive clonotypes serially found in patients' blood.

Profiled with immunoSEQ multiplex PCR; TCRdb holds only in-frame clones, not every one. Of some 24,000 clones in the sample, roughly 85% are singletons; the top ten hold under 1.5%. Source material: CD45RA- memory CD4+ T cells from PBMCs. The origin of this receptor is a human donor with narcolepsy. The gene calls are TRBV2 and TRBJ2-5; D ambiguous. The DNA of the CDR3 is TGTGCCAGCAGTGGTGGCGCGGTCCAAGAGACCCAGTACTTC. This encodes CASSGGAVQETQYF.